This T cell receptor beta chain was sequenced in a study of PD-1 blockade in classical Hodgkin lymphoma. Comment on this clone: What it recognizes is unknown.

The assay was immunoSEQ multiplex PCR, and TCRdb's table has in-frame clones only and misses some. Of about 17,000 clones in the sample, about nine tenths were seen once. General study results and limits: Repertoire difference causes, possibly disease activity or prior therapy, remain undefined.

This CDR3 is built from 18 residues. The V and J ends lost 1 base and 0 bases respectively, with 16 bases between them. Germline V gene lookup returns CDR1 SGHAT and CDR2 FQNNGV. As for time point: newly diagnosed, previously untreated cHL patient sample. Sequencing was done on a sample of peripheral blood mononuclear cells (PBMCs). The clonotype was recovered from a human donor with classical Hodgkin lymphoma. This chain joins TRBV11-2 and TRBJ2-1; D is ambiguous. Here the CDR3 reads CASSLGFGTTSSYNEQFF. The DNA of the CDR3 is TGTGCCAGCAGCTTAGGTTTCGGCACGACGAGCTCCTACAATGAGCAGTTCTTC.